The clone carrying this T cell receptor beta chain turned up a few times. Its matching antigen is unknown. The germline V gene has CDR1 MGHRA and CDR2 YSYEKL. V was clipped by 3 bases and J by 7 bases, with 9 bases between them. The CDR3 has 13 amino acids. These data belong to a study of T cell responses to AZD1222 COVID-19 vaccine. Study results and limitations: Close to half of spike-specific TCRs reportedly recognize unmutated variant regions. Seropositivity was recorded at baseline in only 6 or 7 AZD1222 recipients. Clonal diversity was possibly underestimated, and the donors were mostly white British, with more females. Repertoires were sampled only after the peak T cell response.

Libraries were prepared by immunoSEQ multiplex PCR; TCRdb keeps only in-frame clonotypes and omits some of them. Found here are 110,000 to 150,000 clones, approximately 85% of them singletons; the top ten hold over 7%. This sequence joins TRBV4-1 and TRBJ1-4; no clear D. The clonotype comes from an adult in good health. The material was peripheral blood, obtained on day 0 of AZD1222 vaccination. The CDR3 region is CASSQLPLEKLFF. The CDR3 DNA is TGCGCCAGCAGCCAGCTCCCCCTTGAAAAACTGTTTTTT.